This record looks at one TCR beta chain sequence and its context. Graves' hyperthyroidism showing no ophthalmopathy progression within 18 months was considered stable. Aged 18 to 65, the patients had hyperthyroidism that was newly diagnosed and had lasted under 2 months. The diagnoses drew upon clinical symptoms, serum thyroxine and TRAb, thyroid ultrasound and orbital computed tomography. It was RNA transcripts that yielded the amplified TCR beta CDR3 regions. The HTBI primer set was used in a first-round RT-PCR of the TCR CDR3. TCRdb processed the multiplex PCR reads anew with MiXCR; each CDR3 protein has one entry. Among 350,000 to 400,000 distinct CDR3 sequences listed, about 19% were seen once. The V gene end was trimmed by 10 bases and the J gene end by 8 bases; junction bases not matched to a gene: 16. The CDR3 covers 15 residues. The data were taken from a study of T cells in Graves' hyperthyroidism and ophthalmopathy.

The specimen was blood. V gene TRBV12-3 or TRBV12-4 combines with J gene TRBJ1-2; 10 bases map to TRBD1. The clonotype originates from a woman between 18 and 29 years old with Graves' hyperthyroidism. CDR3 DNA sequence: TGTGCCACCATCCCGAAGACAGGGGGCGATAGGGGCTACACCTTC. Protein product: CATIPKTGGDRGYTF.